The present T cell receptor beta chain was sequenced within a study of beta chain features in type 1 diabetes. Background on the study: Some 99 million sorted cells were examined across all samples.

The isolated RNA, all of it, was reverse transcribed, so expressed TCRB transcripts were what got sequenced. Sequencing used immunoSEQ multiplex PCR; TCRdb keeps in-frame clones, though not all of them. Of roughly 300,000 clones listed, about a tenth were seen once; the top ten hold roughly 0.99%. This CDR3 contains 14 residues. Study conclusions and caveats: Patients with Type 1 diabetes showed moderately but significantly shorter TCRB CDR3s in all four CD4+ subsets.

The sample holds many counts of this clone. The antigen remains undetermined. The sequence was collected from a man aged 25-40 years with type 1 diabetes. This chain joins TRBV21-1 and TRBJ1-1. TRBV21-1 is listed as a pseudogene. Source material: central memory CD4+ T cells from blood. CDR3 in amino acids: CASSLLQLNTEAFF. In DNA, the CDR3 is TGTGCCAGCAGCCTATTGCAGCTAAACACTGAAGCTTTCTTT.